These T cell receptor beta chains were read from a single sample in a study of T cell responses to AZD1222 COVID-19 vaccine. The method was immunoSEQ multiplex PCR; TCRdb's version includes in-frame clones alone and lacks a portion of them. The table lists more than 90,000 clones, about 80% of them singletons. The source material was peripheral blood, sampled on day 0 of AZD1222 vaccination. Every receptor here comes from an adult in good health. Both conserved end residues are part of each CDR3. A D gene is named only where the DNA matches it firmly. Clone size is stated in some rows and not others, as once, few, many or a class when expanded.

abundance	d_gene	v_gene	j_gene	CDR3aa	CDR3nt
NA	NA	TRBV5-4	TRBJ2-3	CASSPTPGLRTTDTQYF	TGTGCCAGCAGCCCAACGCCGGGGCTTAGAACCACGGATACGCAGTATTTT
NA	TRBD1	TRBV24-1	TRBJ2-7	CATVDRGPYEQYF	TGTGCCACCGTTGACAGGGGGCCCTACGAGCAGTACTTC
NA	TRBD1	TRBV28	TRBJ1-5	CASSLGQGRQPQHF	TGTGCCAGCAGCCTGGGACAGGGACGACAGCCCCAGCATTTT
NA	NA	TRBV7-9	TRBJ1-2	CASTSGYLIYGYTF	TGTGCCAGCACCTCCGGATATCTTATCTATGGCTACACCTTC
NA	NA	TRBV28	TRBJ1-6	CASSTGTSTSPLHF	TGTGCCAGCAGTACCGGGACCTCGACTTCGCCCCTCCACTTT
NA	NA	TRBV5-1	TRBJ1-2	CASSPGEDYGYTF	TGCGCCAGCAGCCCCGGAGAGGACTATGGCTACACCTTC
NA	TRBD2	TRBV5-1	TRBJ2-7	CASSSDSGLGEQYF	TGCGCCAGCAGCTCCGATAGCGGGCTAGGCGAGCAGTACTTC
NA	TRBD1	TRBV28	TRBJ1-2	CASRAGTGYYGYTF	TGTGCCAGCCGTGCTGGGACAGGGTACTATGGCTACACCTTC
NA	TRBD2	TRBV4-1	TRBJ2-5	CASSQSGGLAGGETQYF	TGCGCCAGCAGCCAATCAGGGGGACTAGCGGGAGGGGAGACCCAGTACTTC
NA	NA	TRBV5-6	TRBJ2-5	CASTPTVGYLETQYF	TGTGCCAGCACCCCAACGGTGGGGTATTTAGAGACCCAGTACTTC
once	TRBD1	TRBV5-6	TRBJ1-5	CASSLDPSGTGNQPQHF	TGTGCCAGCAGCTTGGACCCGTCCGGGACAGGCAATCAGCCCCAGCATTTT
NA	NA	TRBV7-9	TRBJ2-5	CASSPSRSQETQYF	TGTGCCAGCAGCCCGAGTCGCAGTCAAGAGACCCAGTACTTC
once	TRBD1	TRBV5-4	TRBJ2-7	CASSLTGTGGDEQYF	TGTGCCAGCAGCTTGACCGGGACAGGGGGCGACGAGCAGTACTTC
NA	TRBD2	TRBV11-1	TRBJ2-3	CASRIAGVTDTQYF	TGTGCCAGCAGGATCGCGGGGGTCACAGATACGCAGTATTTT
NA	TRBD1	TRBV3-1/TRBV3-2	TRBJ2-7	CASSHGQGWDEQYF	TGTGCCAGCAGCCATGGACAGGGTTGGGACGAGCAGTACTTC
NA	NA	TRBV5-1	TRBJ1-3	CASTPRGGNSGNTIYF	TGCGCCAGCACCCCGAGGGGAGGGAACTCTGGAAACACCATATATTTT
NA	TRBD2	TRBV2	TRBJ2-1	CASRGLAGGNNEQFF	TGTGCCAGCAGGGGACTAGCGGGAGGGAACAATGAGCAGTTCTTC
NA	NA	TRBV5-1	TRBJ2-2	CASSLGFGKTGELFF	TGCGCCAGCAGCTTGGGGTTTGGCAAGACCGGGGAGCTGTTTTTT
NA	NA	TRBV30	TRBJ1-5	CAWSLPLSQPQHF	TGTGCCTGGAGTCTCCCGTTAAGCCAGCCCCAGCATTTT
NA	NA	TRBV3-1/TRBV3-2	TRBJ2-6	CASSPRRQPRSGANVLTF	TGTGCCAGCAGCCCCAGGAGGCAGCCTCGCTCTGGGGCCAACGTCCTGACTTTC
NA	NA	TRBV4-2	TRBJ2-2	CASSQDAGHGSTGELFF	TGTGCCAGCAGCCAAGATGCTGGCCACGGGTCTACCGGGGAGCTGTTTTTT
NA	NA	TRBV6-2/TRBV6-3	TRBJ2-7	CASSYPTGGGHLRNPYEQYF	TGTGCCAGCAGTTACCCGACGGGAGGGGGCCATCTACGCAATCCTTACGAGCAGTACTTC
NA	TRBD2	TRBV3-1/TRBV3-2	TRBJ2-3	CASSQRTSQFTDTQYF	TGTGCCAGCAGCCAACGGACTAGCCAGTTCACAGATACGCAGTATTTT
NA	NA	TRBV11-1	TRBJ2-7	CASSSGAPLYEQYF	TGTGCCAGCAGTTCAGGGGCCCCCCTCTACGAGCAGTACTTC
NA	TRBD1	TRBV7-3	TRBJ2-2	CASSLGTGNTGELFF	TGTGCCAGCAGCCTAGGGACAGGGAACACCGGGGAGCTGTTTTTT
NA	TRBD1	TRBV6-6	TRBJ2-7	CASSYSGQGAGEQYF	TGTGCCAGCAGTTACTCGGGACAGGGGGCGGGGGAGCAGTACTTC